These T cell receptor beta chains were read from a single sample in a study of metastatic and nonmetastatic thyroid tumors. TCRdb re-called the PCR reads through MiXCR. The sample lists some 15,000 clones, under 30% occurring once. The sequenced sample was adjacent normal tissue. The receptors were gathered from a female donor with papillary thyroid cancer or a benign thyroid nodule (not recorded which). Some clones in this sample may be carry-over from other donors' samples. Each CDR3 is given with its conserved first and last residue. D genes are given only for firm matches.

D gene | J gene | V gene | CDR3 protein
- | TRBJ1-5 | TRBV6-1 | CASSDLSVQPQHF
TRBD1 | TRBJ1-4 | TRBV6-1 | CASSENRPSGTGMFKEKLFF
TRBD2 | TRBJ2-1 | TRBV27 | CASRLAGVHNEQFF
TRBD1 | TRBJ1-1 | TRBV2 | CASSRGRQGDTEAFF
- | TRBJ2-2 | TRBV20-1 | CSARDLSGYTGELFF
- | TRBJ2-1 | TRBV6-6 | CASSDSENNEQFF
TRBD2 | TRBJ2-3 | TRBV6-1 | CASSEAGGTSGSTDTQYF
TRBD2 | TRBJ2-2 | TRBV7-9 | CASGGLAGWAVELFF
- | TRBJ1-2 | TRBV6-1 | CASSEWRQSNGYTF
- | TRBJ1-2 | TRBV6-1 | CASSLSWGRGYTF